This TCR beta chain was profiled in a study of T cells in Graves' hyperthyroidism and ophthalmopathy. Study-wide results and caveats: The model forecast ophthalmopathy, anticipating it by a median around 6.5 months before onset.

Authors of the study amplified TCR beta CDR3 regions from RNA transcripts. The primer set for the first-round RT-PCR of the TCR CDR3 was HTBI. TCRdb called the multiplex PCR reads again in MiXCR, with one record for every CDR3 protein. The data hold some 530,000 distinct CDR3 sequences, with about 22% observed a single time. This clonotype was seen more than once but under ten times. Antigen unknown. The CDR3 runs to 12 residues. Between the trimmed V and J ends, which lost 5 bases and 2 bases, there was a span of 6 bases. From germline, CDR1 is ENHRY and CDR2 SYGVKD. What was sequenced was blood. This receptor was obtained from a woman aged 65 to 85 with Graves' ophthalmopathy. The rearrangement uses TRBV10-3 and TRBJ1-2; D might be TRBD1 (6 bases). CDR3 amino acids: CAISQGNYGYTF. CDR3 DNA: TGTGCCATCAGTCAGGGGAACTATGGCTACACCTTC.